One sample yielded the 9 T cell receptor beta chains listed below, sequenced in a study of shared T cell receptors in the human thymus. Profiling relied on immunoSEQ multiplex PCR, and the TCRdb table lists in-frame clones only, not all of them. The top ten hold approximately 0.01% of the sample, which has roughly 700,000 clones, over 75% seen once. The sample was also linked to a second study, of human thymus T cells.

The source material was thymocytes. All receptors derive from a boy under two years old with a congenital heart defect.

The chain links TRBV11-3 to TRBJ2-2; D is ambiguous. V was shortened by 0 bases and J by 0 bases, with 5 bases between the two germline ends. Germline loops: CDR1 SGHNT, CDR2 YENEEA. The CDR3 consists of 15 residues. CDR3 bases: TGTGCCAGCAGCTTAGATCTTTCGAACACCGGGGAGCTGTTTTTT. It yields the protein CASSLDLSNTGELFF.

This chain joins TRBV2 and TRBJ2-3; 11 nucleotides line up with TRBD2. Germline V gene lookup returns CDR1 SNHLY and CDR2 FYNNEI. This CDR3 spans 18 amino acids. V lost 4 bases, J lost 0 bases, and 9 bases stayed unmatched. This chain's CDR3 is CASSVGSGRARSTDTQYF. The DNA for the CDR3 is TGTGCCAGCAGTGTTGGTAGCGGGAGGGCGAGGAGCACAGATACGCAGTATTTT.

The chain recombines TRBV12-1 with TRBJ2-2; TRBD2, the table's D call, lacks a check against the DNA. TRBV12-1 corresponds to a pseudogene. The CDR3 length is 22 residues. The CDR3 region is CASSFCLGGGLAEQPNTGELFF. The CDR3 nucleotides read TGTGCCAGCAGCTTTTGCCTCGGGGGGGGACTAGCGGAGCAACCGAACACCGGGGAGCTGTTTTTT.

The chain couples TRBV7-2 to TRBJ1-2; weak D call: TRBD1 (6 bases). V lost 2 bases, J lost 3 bases, and 13 bases lay in between. Germline CDR1 is SGHTA and CDR2 is FQGNSA. This CDR3 has 15 residues. CDR3 nucleotides: TGTGCCAGCAGCTTAATCCCGACAGGAGACTATGGCTACACCTTC. Its translation is CASSLIPTGDYGYTF.

The V call is TRBV5-6, the J call TRBJ2-1, with 7 bases that match TRBD2. This CDR3 has 15 amino acids. CDR1 is SGHDT, CDR2 YYEEEE, per germline. Trimming cost V 1 base and J 1 base; bases outside gene matches: 2. The CDR3 is CASSLWRESYNEQFF. CDR3 nucleotide sequence: TGTGCCAGCAGCTTGTGGCGGGAGTCCTACAATGAGCAGTTCTTC.

The chain uses TRBV27 and TRBJ2-3, with 8 nucleotides matching TRBD2. The CDR3 sequence is 15 residues long. Looked up from germline, CDR1 is MNHEY and CDR2 is SMNVEV (reference sequence). Trimming took 5 bases from V and 5 from J; bases not matched to a gene: 9. Written as DNA, the CDR3 is TGTGCCAGCAGTGTGGGCTTGCGGGAGGAAGATACGCAGTATTTT. Translation: CASSVGLREEDTQYF.

This chain uses TRBV7-9 with TRBJ2-1; 10 bases are a match to TRBD1. The CDR3 runs 13 residues. With 8 bases clipped from V and 4 bases from J, the junction kept 2 bases outside the gene matches. Germline CDR1 is SEHNR and CDR2 is FQNEAQ (reference sequence). CDR3 nucleotides: TGTGCCAGCCGGGACAGGGGTTACAATGAGCAGTTCTTC. Its translation is CASRDRGYNEQFF.

The V and J genes are TRBV25-1 and TRBJ2-7; 10 nucleotides agree with TRBD2. The junction had 13 bases not matched to a gene; V was cut back by 4 bases and J by 4 bases. Germline V gene lookup returns CDR1 MGHDK and CDR2 SYGVNS. There are 17 residues in the CDR3. CDR3: CASSGWLAGDYTYEQYF. The CDR3 nucleotides read TGTGCCAGCAGTGGATGGCTAGCGGGAGACTATACTTACGAGCAGTACTTC.

With regard to this clone: Other DNA sequences in this sample translate to the same CDR3. This chain links TRBV6-5 with TRBJ2-1; D gene ambiguous. Germline V gene data show CDR1 as MNHEY and CDR2 as SVGAGI. The CDR3 is 11 amino acids. Trimming removed 2 bases from V and 8 bases from J, with 4 bases in between. This chain's CDR3 is CASSYLHEQFF. In DNA form, the CDR3 reads TGTGCCAGCAGTTACCTTCATGAGCAGTTCTTC.